The 28 T cell receptor beta chains below all came from one sample that was sequenced in a study of blood T cell repertoires in COVID-19. Here immunoSEQ multiplex PCR was the method, and the copy in TCRdb shows in-frame clones only, minus some. The sample lists some 97,000 clones, about 80% occurring once. Sequenced: peripheral blood. Receptors originate from a man aged 65 to 79 with active or convalescent COVID-19.

J is TRBJ1-6 and V is TRBV29-1; D remains ambiguous. CDR1 is SQVTM and CDR2 is ANQGSEA in the germline V gene. Trimming pared 6 bases from V and 0 bases from J, leaving 6 bases between. This CDR3 is built from 13 residues. The CDR3 region has the DNA TGCAGCGTACTACTCTCCTATAATTCACCCCTCCACTTT. Its protein product is CSVLLSYNSPLHF.

The V gene is TRBV15, the J gene TRBJ1-2; TRBD1 matches 8 bases. There are 16 residues in the CDR3. Germline CDR1 LNHNV, CDR2 YYDKDF (reference sequence). With V trimmed by 4 bases and J by 4 bases, 11 bases remained unmatched. The CDR3 protein is CATSTRLRQGTYGYTF. In nucleotides, the CDR3 is TGTGCCACCAGCACTCGACTCCGACAGGGGACCTATGGCTACACCTTC.

This rearrangement joins TRBV4-1 to TRBJ1-1, with D perhaps TRBD1 (5 bases). Germline V gives CDR1 MGHRA, CDR2 YSYEKL. This CDR3 comprises 15 residues. Trimming shortened V by 0 bases and J by 5 bases, and 13 bases separated the two germline ends. This chain's CDR3 is CASSQEGDLGTEAFF. CDR3 coding DNA: TGCGCCAGCAGCCAAGAAGGGGATTTGGGGACTGAAGCTTTCTTT.

This chain joins TRBV30 and TRBJ2-2, with D unclear. CDR1 is GTSNPN, CDR2 SVGIG, per germline (reference sequence). The CDR3 extends over 13 amino acids. The V end was cut by 0 bases, the J end by 4 bases, with 6 bases between. The CDR3 coding sequence is TGTGCCTGGAGTGTACGCGGCACCGGGGAGCTGTTTTTT. Its translation: CAWSVRGTGELFF. Together with reference TRBV30 and TRBJ2-2, the CDR3 gives the full variable domain: SQTIHQWPATLVQPVGSPLSLECTVEGTSNPNLYWYRQAAGRGLQLLFYSVGIGQISSEVPQNLSASRPQDRQFILSSKKLLLSDSGFYLCAWSVRGTGELFFGEGSRLTVL.

The chain combines TRBV11-1 with TRBJ2-7; 7 bases align to TRBD1. This CDR3 is built from 15 residues. Germline CDR1 SGHAT, CDR2 FQDESV (reference sequence). V shed 4 bases, J shed 3 bases, and the junction held 9 bases outside the gene matches. The DNA for the CDR3 is TGTGCCAGCAGCTCGCCCGGGACAGACCTCTACGAGCAGTACTTC. Translating gives CASSSPGTDLYEQYF.

J is TRBJ2-5 and V is TRBV7-9; TRBD2 agrees at 8 bases. The V gene's germline CDR1 is SEHNR and CDR2 FQNEAQ (reference sequence). Trimming cost V 5 bases and J 0 bases; bases outside gene matches: 8. The CDR3 covers 16 residues. The CDR3 sequence: CASSRWLAGHQETQYF. The CDR3 nucleotides are TGTGCCAGCAGCCGCTGGCTAGCGGGCCACCAAGAGACCCAGTACTTC.

This sequence joins TRBV5-4 and TRBJ2-2; 12 bases fit TRBD2. V trimming: 5 bases; J trimming: 5 bases; junction bases outside the gene matches: 4. Germline V lookup: CDR1 SGHNT, CDR2 YYREEE (reference sequence). The CDR3 contains 15 residues. The DNA for the CDR3 is TGTGCCAGCAGTTTTGGACTAGCGGGAACCGGGGAGCTGTTTTTT. Protein sequence: CASSFGLAGTGELFF.

This sequence joins TRBV28 and TRBJ2-1, with D perhaps TRBD1 (6 bases). CDR1 is MDHEN, CDR2 SYDVKM, per germline. The V and J ends lost 7 bases and 3 bases respectively, with 13 bases between them. This CDR3 is 14 amino acids long. CDR3 protein: CASTAGGSYNEQFF. CDR3 nucleotides: TGTGCCAGCACCGCTGGGGGCAGCTACAATGAGCAGTTCTTC.

V and J are TRBV27 and TRBJ1-5; D is perhaps TRBD1 (6 bases). The CDR3 covers 13 residues. In germline, CDR1 is MNHEY, CDR2 SMNVEV (reference sequence). The V end lost 6 bases, the J end lost 3 bases, and 9 bases lay between the germline ends. The DNA of the CDR3 is TGTGCCAGCAGCCGACAGGCCAATCAGCCCCAGCATTTT. It yields the protein CASSRQANQPQHF.

CDR3: CSVVVDYGYTF. CDR3 bases: TGCAGCGTTGTGGTAGACTATGGCTACACCTTC. The V and J genes are TRBV29-1 and TRBJ1-2; D is ambiguous. This CDR3 comprises 11 residues. Germline CDR1 is SQVTM and CDR2 is ANQGSEA. The V end lost 4 bases, the J end lost 3 bases, and 6 bases lay between the germline ends.

The V and J genes are TRBV19 and TRBJ1-2; D is ambiguous. This CDR3 spans 17 amino acids. Germline CDR1 LNHDA, CDR2 SQIVND (reference sequence). The V end was cut by 5 bases, the J end by 5 bases, with 24 bases between. Here the CDR3 DNA reads TGTGCCAGTAGTGCAACCCCCCTATCCTCCGCCAGGTATGGCTACACCTTC. This encodes CASSATPLSSARYGYTF.

This chain joins TRBV18 and TRBJ2-2, with TRBD2 as a possible D gene (5 bases). This CDR3 region has 14 residues. V was shortened by 4 bases and J by 3 bases, with 9 bases between the two germline ends. Germline V gene lookup returns CDR1 KGHSH and CDR2 LQKENI. This chain's CDR3 is CASSLDGDTGELFF. The CDR3 nucleotides read TGTGCCAGCTCACTAGACGGGGACACCGGGGAGCTGTTTTTT.

The chain links TRBV7-6 to TRBJ2-2, with 14 nucleotides matching TRBD2. CDR1 and CDR2 (germline): SGHVS, FNYEAQ. After removal of 3 bases from V and 2 bases from J, the junction contained 5 bases not matched to a gene. This CDR3 contains 18 residues. Here the CDR3 DNA reads TGTGCCAGCAGCTTCGGGACTAGCGGGAGACCAAACACCGGGGAGCTGTTTTTT. Residues: CASSFGTSGRPNTGELFF.

This clone was picked up a small number of times. The chain employs TRBV4-3 and TRBJ2-1, with D possibly being TRBD2 (7 bases). The V end lost 3 bases, the J end lost 2 bases, and 14 bases lay between the germline ends. From germline, CDR1 is LGHNA and CDR2 YSLEER. This CDR3 is built from 16 residues. The CDR3 DNA is TGCGCCAGCAGCCAGGACAGCGGGATCCCCTACAATGAGCAGTTCTTC. Its protein is CASSQDSGIPYNEQFF.

This chain joins TRBV24-1 and TRBJ1-1; D uncertain. Trimming removed 5 bases at V and 1 base at J, with 7 bases between. The CDR3 contains 13 residues. Germline V gene lookup returns CDR1 KGHDR and CDR2 SFDVKD. CDR3 sequence (DNA): TGTGCCACCAGTGGCGCGGGGAACACTGAAGCTTTCTTT. Its translation is CATSGAGNTEAFF.

The chain uses TRBV27 and TRBJ1-4; D possibly corresponds to TRBD1 (6 bases). V dropped 6 bases and J dropped 10 bases, with 15 bases sitting between them. Per germline, CDR1 MNHEY and CDR2 SMNVEV (reference sequence). The CDR3 covers 13 residues. CDR3 amino acids: CASSINRVAKLFF. CDR3 nucleotides: TGTGCCAGCAGCATCAACAGGGTGGCAAAACTGTTTTTT.

The chain is built from TRBV28 and TRBJ2-5; TRBD2 matches at 9 bases. The CDR3 runs to 14 residues. Germline assignment: CDR1 MDHEN and CDR2 SYDVKM. The V gene end was trimmed by 3 bases and the J gene end by 4 bases; junction bases not matched to a gene: 3. The DNA of the CDR3 is TGTGCCAGCAGTTTTGGGACTAGCTTAGAGACCCAGTACTTC. This gives the protein CASSFGTSLETQYF. Drawing the rest from reference TRBV28 and TRBJ2-5, the complete variable domain is DVKVTQSSRYLVKRTGEKVFLECVQDMDHENMFWYRQDPGLGLRLIYFSYDVKMKEKGDIPEGYSVSREKKERFSLILESASTNQTSMYLCASSFGTSLETQYFGPGTRLLVL.

J is TRBJ2-7 and V is TRBV12-5; weak D call: TRBD2 (6 bases). The CDR3 extends over 15 amino acids. Germline lookup yields CDR1 LGHNT and CDR2 FRNRAP. Trimming left V 7 bases short and J 2 bases short, with 18 bases between. Written as DNA, the CDR3 is TGTGCTAGTGCTTTACCCGGGAGTTACCCCTACGAGCAGTACTTC. This codes for CASALPGSYPYEQYF.

This chain joins TRBV7-2 and TRBJ1-1, with 8 bases matching TRBD1. V lost 0 bases and J lost 3; bases outside the gene matches: 3. Germline V gene lookup returns CDR1 SGHTA and CDR2 FQGNSA. The CDR3 is made up of 15 amino acids. For the CDR3, the DNA is TGTGCCAGCAGCTTAGCCGTGGACAGGGACACTGAAGCTTTCTTT. It encodes CASSLAVDRDTEAFF.

The genes are TRBV29-1 and TRBJ2-7, with 9 bases fitting TRBD1. This CDR3 has 16 residues. Losses at the gene ends were 0 bases for V and 2 bases for J; bases not matched to a gene: 8. CDR1 is SQVTM, CDR2 ANQGSEA, per germline. The CDR3 region has the DNA TGCAGCGTTGAAGACCCGACAGGGGGGACAACCTACGAGCAGTACTTC. Amino acids: CSVEDPTGGTTYEQYF.

The CDR3 sequence is CASSLGSPSGDSYEQYF. In DNA, the CDR3 is TGTGCCAGCAGCTTAGGGTCACCTAGCGGAGACTCCTACGAGCAGTACTTC. The V gene is TRBV7-6, the J gene TRBJ2-7; 7 bases are shared with TRBD2. Germline loops: CDR1 SGHVS, CDR2 FNYEAQ. V lost 1 base, J lost 0 bases, and 9 bases stayed unmatched. CDR3 length: 17 amino acids.

This rearrangement joins TRBV5-1 to TRBJ1-4; TRBD1 aligns across 8 bases. The CDR3 runs 15 residues. V trimming: 0 bases; J trimming: 3 bases; junction bases outside the gene matches: 1. CDR1 is SGHRS and CDR2 is YFSETQ in the germline V gene. CDR3 DNA: TGCGCCAGCAGCTTGGTCAGGGGGCCTAATGAAAAACTGTTTTTT. Protein sequence: CASSLVRGPNEKLFF. Using reference TRBV5-1 and TRBJ1-4 for the parts outside the CDR3, the full variable domain is KAGVTQTPRYLIKTRGQQVTLSCSPISGHRSVSWYQQTPGQGLQFLFEYFSETQRNKGNFPGRFSGRQFSNSRSEMNVSTLELGDSALYLCASSLVRGPNEKLFFGSGTQLSVL.

This clone came up once. The rearrangement links TRBV6-2 or TRBV6-3 to TRBJ1-5; 10 bases align to TRBD1. CDR3 size: 14 residues. The germline gives CDR1 MNHEY, CDR2 SVGEGT. Trimming cost V 4 bases and J 4 bases; bases outside gene matches: 1. The CDR3 nucleotides are TGTGCCAGCAGTTGGGGACAGGGGAATCAGCCCCAGCATTTT. This sequence encodes CASSWGQGNQPQHF.

V usage is TRBV5-5 and J usage is TRBJ2-5, with 13 bases identical to TRBD2. The CDR3 loop spans 15 amino acids. Germline CDR1 reads SGHKS; CDR2 reads YYEKEE (reference sequence). Trimming removed 5 bases from V and 5 bases from J; junction bases left unmatched: 6. The CDR3 coding sequence is TGTGCCAGCAGATGGGTGGGACTAGCGGGGGAGACCCAGTACTTC. Its protein is CASRWVGLAGETQYF.

This clone was counted a single time. In DNA form, the CDR3 reads TGTGCCAGCTCACCTCTAGGGGATAGCAATCAGCCCCAGCATTTT. This sequence encodes CASSPLGDSNQPQHF. The V and J genes are TRBV18 and TRBJ1-5, with a tentative D call TRBD1 (5 bases). This CDR3 comprises 15 residues. V was cut by 3 bases and J by 0 bases, with 9 bases left in between. Germline V gene sequence: CDR1 KGHSH, CDR2 LQKENI.

The chain links TRBV30 to TRBJ1-1, with D maybe TRBD1 (5 bases). CDR3 length: 13 residues. Germline values: CDR1 GTSNPN, CDR2 SVGIG (reference sequence). V dropped 7 bases and J dropped 1 base, with 13 bases sitting between them. CDR3 sequence (DNA): TGTGCCTTGACAGAGATTTCGAACACTGAAGCTTTCTTT. This sequence encodes CALTEISNTEAFF.

This chain uses TRBV27 with TRBJ2-7; TRBD1 aligns across 9 bases. Unmatched junction bases numbered 7, after V lost 4 bases and J lost 3 bases. The germline gives CDR1 MNHEY, CDR2 SMNVEV (reference sequence). The CDR3 sequence is 15 residues long. CDR3 sequence: CASSSKQGANYEQYF. The CDR3 DNA reads TGTGCCAGCAGTTCAAAACAGGGGGCCAACTACGAGCAGTACTTC.

The chain uses TRBV5-1 and TRBJ2-7; possibly TRBD2 for D (7 bases). Germline V gene sequence: CDR1 SGHRS, CDR2 YFSETQ. This CDR3 contains 15 residues. The V gene lost 0 bases and the J gene lost 0 bases, with 10 bases spanning the gap. The CDR3 is CASSLGGGGSYEQYF. The CDR3 nucleotides are TGCGCCAGCAGCTTGGGAGGGGGGGGCTCCTACGAGCAGTACTTC.